The 22 T cell receptor beta chains below all came from one sample that was sequenced in a study of technical replicates of blood from a few donors. The protocol was immunoSEQ multiplex PCR, while the TCRdb copy is restricted to in-frame clones and leaves out a portion. The profile shows approximately 79,000 clones, approximately 97% of them singletons. Sequences were obtained from T cells isolated from PBMCs. These receptors came from a human donor in good health.

The rearrangement uses TRBV6-5 and TRBJ2-1; 9 bases are a match to TRBD1. This CDR3 region has 15 residues. In germline, CDR1 is MNHEY, CDR2 SVGAGI. The V segment lost 6 bases and the J segment 5 bases; nucleotides outside the gene matches: 8. The CDR3 DNA follows: TGTGCCAGCAGACCCGGACAGGGGCCCCACAATGAGCAGTTCTTC. It codes for CASRPGQGPHNEQFF.

The rearrangement links TRBV7-6 to TRBJ2-7; TRBD2 agrees at 12 bases. Germline CDR1 reads SGHVS; CDR2 reads FNYEAQ. The CDR3 has 16 amino acids. Germline trimming cut 2 bases from V and 2 bases from J; bases unmatched to any gene: 4. Written as DNA, the CDR3 is TGTGCCAGCAGCTTAACTAGCGGGAGGTTGACCTACGAGCAGTACTTC. Amino acid sequence: CASSLTSGRLTYEQYF.

J is TRBJ1-4 and V is TRBV12-5, with a tentative D call TRBD1 (5 bases). Germline assignment: CDR1 LGHNT and CDR2 FRNRAP. The CDR3 loop spans 14 amino acids. The germline V and J ends were trimmed by 7 bases and 2 bases, with 11 bases remaining between them. CDR3 loop: CASAWRGTNEKLFF. The CDR3 DNA reads TGTGCTAGTGCCTGGCGGGGGACTAATGAAAAACTGTTTTTT.

CDR3 sequence reads: CASSGGTSGVGATDTQYF. The CDR3 nucleotides are TGTGCCAGCAGCGGCGGGACTAGCGGGGTGGGGGCCACAGATACGCAGTATTTT. This chain joins TRBV5-4 and TRBJ2-3, with 13 bases that match TRBD2. Germline V gives CDR1 SGHNT, CDR2 YYREEE (reference sequence). CDR3 length: 18 residues. V lost 4 bases to trimming and J lost 2 bases; unmatched junction nucleotides: 10.

The chain uses TRBV28 and TRBJ1-2, with D possibly being TRBD1 (6 bases). Trimming stripped 7 bases from V and 2 bases from J, with 11 bases between. The CDR3 runs to 13 residues. Germline V gene data show CDR1 as MDHEN and CDR2 as SYDVKM. Here the CDR3 reads CASIPQGNYGYTF. The CDR3, as DNA: TGTGCCAGCATCCCCCAGGGGAACTATGGCTACACCTTC.

The chain uses TRBV5-1 and TRBJ2-7, with 9 bases matching TRBD2. In germline, CDR1 is SGHRS, CDR2 YFSETQ. Trimming took 1 base from V and 3 from J; bases not matched to a gene: 2. The CDR3 totals 14 residues. CDR3: CASSLKREVYEQYF. DNA for the CDR3: TGCGCCAGCAGCTTGAAGCGGGAGGTCTACGAGCAGTACTTC.

The chain combines TRBV6-9 with TRBJ2-5, with D possibly matching TRBD1 (6 bases). The CDR3 is 16 residues long. CDR1 and CDR2 from the germline V gene are MNHGY and SVAAGI. The V end was cut by 0 bases, the J end by 1 base, with 12 bases between. The DNA for the CDR3 is TGTGCCAGCAGTTATTCCTATGAAGGGGGCCAAGAGACCCAGTACTTC. This codes for CASSYSYEGGQETQYF.

The chain joins TRBV5-5 to TRBJ1-5; D is uncertain. Trimming shortened V by 1 base and J by 0 bases, and 11 bases separated the two germline ends. The CDR3 is 16 residues long. Germline loops: CDR1 SGHKS, CDR2 YYEKEE (reference sequence). In nucleotides, the CDR3 is TGTGCCAGCAGCTTGTATGAGGGATTTAGCAATCAGCCCCAGCATTTT. This translates into CASSLYEGFSNQPQHF.

CDR3 DNA: TGTGCCAGTATTAAGGGGTTCGGCACTGAAGCTTTCTTT. Encoded protein: CASIKGFGTEAFF. The chain carries TRBV6-6 and TRBJ1-1; D is possibly TRBD1 (5 bases). Germline V gene lookup returns CDR1 MNHNY and CDR2 SVGAGI (reference sequence). Deletions cut 9 bases from V and 4 bases from J, with 15 bases between. The CDR3 runs 13 residues.

The chain carries TRBV5-1 and TRBJ1-4, with D possibly being TRBD1 (5 bases). V gave up 2 bases and J gave up 0 bases, with 11 bases separating them. The CDR3 consists of 16 residues. CDR1 and CDR2 (germline): SGHRS, YFSETQ. CDR3 in amino acids: CASSFAGPATNEKLFF. DNA of the CDR3: TGCGCCAGCAGCTTTGCAGGGCCCGCAACTAATGAAAAACTGTTTTTT.

The J gene is TRBJ1-1, the V gene TRBV5-4; D is possibly TRBD1 (5 bases). Trimming took off 4 bases at V and 2 bases at J, with 15 bases between the two ends. The germline CDR1 and CDR2 sequences are SGHNT and YYREEE (reference sequence). The CDR3 runs to 15 residues. CDR3 residues: CASSRMTVFNTEAFF. The CDR3 DNA reads TGTGCCAGCAGCCGGATGACAGTTTTCAACACTGAAGCTTTCTTT.

The chain uses TRBV9 and TRBJ2-7; D perhaps matches TRBD1 (6 bases). The CDR3 length is 14 residues. Trimming removed 3 bases at V and 3 bases at J, with 13 bases between. Per germline, CDR1 SGDLS and CDR2 YYNGEE. CDR3 region: CASSERDTDYEQYF. In DNA form, the CDR3 reads TGTGCCAGCAGCGAACGGGACACGGACTACGAGCAGTACTTC.

CDR3 sequence: CASSVDIGELFF. The CDR3 DNA is TGTGCCAGCAGCGTAGACATCGGGGAGCTGTTTTTT. The chain links TRBV9 to TRBJ2-2; D is ambiguous. V lost 0 bases and J lost 7, with 4 bases in between. CDR1 is SGDLS and CDR2 is YYNGEE in the germline V gene. CDR3 length: 12 residues.

This chain uses TRBV2 with TRBJ1-5; D is possibly TRBD1 (6 bases). Deletions cut 2 bases from V and 7 bases from J, with 12 bases between. In germline, CDR1 is SNHLY, CDR2 FYNNEI. The CDR3 has 14 amino acids. For the CDR3, the DNA is TGTGCCAGCAGTGAACAAACAGGGAACCAGCCCCAGCATTTT. This encodes CASSEQTGNQPQHF.

The chain is built from TRBV7-9 and TRBJ1-2; D is unresolved. Germline lookup yields CDR1 SEHNR and CDR2 FQNEAQ (reference sequence). V lost 1 base and J lost 10, with 10 bases in between. This CDR3 comprises 12 residues. The CDR3 DNA is TGTGCCAGCAGCTTAGTTGAGGCGGACTACACCTTC. Protein: CASSLVEADYTF.

This clone has just one count. The chain combines TRBV7-9 with TRBJ2-2; TRBD1 aligns across 9 bases. With V trimmed by 5 bases and J by 7 bases, 11 bases remained unmatched. Germline V gene sequence: CDR1 SEHNR, CDR2 FQNEAQ (reference sequence). This CDR3 region has 16 residues. CDR3 nucleotide sequence: TGTGCCAGCAGCAGGCAGACAGGGGGTAATATCGGGGAGCTGTTTTTT. This translates into CASSRQTGGNIGELFF. Combining the CDR3 with reference TRBV7-9 and TRBJ2-2 gives the whole variable domain DTGVSQNPRHKITKRGQNVTFRCDPISEHNRLYWYRQTLGQGPEFLTYFQNEAQLEKSRLLSDRFSAERPKGSFSTLEIQRTEQGDSAMYLCASSRQTGGNIGELFFGEGSRLTVL.

This chain connects TRBV2 to TRBJ2-1; TRBD1 aligns across 7 bases. CDR1 is SNHLY and CDR2 is FYNNEI in the germline V gene. The CDR3 contains 13 residues. Unmatched junction bases numbered 8, after V lost 7 bases and J lost 8 bases. CDR3 sequence reads: CASNTGAGDEQFF. CDR3 coding DNA: TGTGCCAGCAATACAGGGGCTGGCGATGAGCAGTTCTTC.

The rearrangement joins TRBV9 to TRBJ1-2, with D unclear. The CDR3 totals 12 residues. V shed 0 bases and J shed 9 bases, with 9 bases lying between them. The germline V gene encodes CDR1 SGDLS and CDR2 YYNGEE. The CDR3 DNA sequence: TGTGCCAGCAGCGTAGGAGGAGGCCGCTACACCTTC. This codes for CASSVGGGRYTF.

The chain has TRBV11-2 and TRBJ2-1; 11 bases fit TRBD2. The CDR3 runs to 14 residues. The trim removed 5 bases at V and 8 bases at J, leaving 5 bases unmatched. CDR1 is SGHAT, CDR2 FQNNGV, per germline. The CDR3 DNA reads as TGTGCCAGCAGCGTAACTAGCGGGGGAGATGAGCAGTTCTTC. It specifies CASSVTSGGDEQFF.

The chain couples TRBV9 to TRBJ1-2; no clear D gene. Trimming cost V 3 bases and J 9 bases, with 6 bases left between them. This CDR3 comprises 10 residues. Per germline, CDR1 SGDLS and CDR2 YYNGEE. The CDR3 DNA reads as TGTGCCAGCAGCGGTCTAAGCTACACCTTC. It codes for CASSGLSYTF.

J is TRBJ1-6 and V is TRBV30; D call uncertain. The CDR3 spans 12 residues. V was shortened by 0 bases and J by 9 bases, with 6 bases between the two germline ends. Per germline, CDR1 GTSNPN and CDR2 SVGIG (reference sequence). DNA for the CDR3: TGTGCCTGGAGTGTATCAGTTTCACCCCTCCACTTT. This encodes CAWSVSVSPLHF. The complete variable domain, with remaining parts taken from reference TRBV30 and TRBJ1-6, reads SQTIHQWPATLVQPVGSPLSLECTVEGTSNPNLYWYRQAAGRGLQLLFYSVGIGQISSEVPQNLSASRPQDRQFILSSKKLLLSDSGFYLCAWSVSVSPLHFGNGTRLTVT.

The CDR3 DNA follows: TGCGCCAGCAGCCAAGTAGCCGCGGGAGGCAATTCCTACAATGAGCAGTTCTTC. This gives the protein CASSQVAAGGNSYNEQFF. The chain combines TRBV4-1 with TRBJ2-1; TRBD2 aligns across 8 bases. From germline, CDR1 is MGHRA and CDR2 YSYEKL. The J segment lost 1 base and the V segment lost 1 base, leaving 9 bases of the junction unmatched. The CDR3 sequence is 18 residues long.